Below are 3 T cell receptor beta chains sequenced from a single sample in a study of OX40 agonist ivuxolimab in advanced cancers. Some clones are missing from TCRdb's copy, which holds only in-frame ones; the method was immunoSEQ multiplex PCR. The table has tens of thousands of clones, 65% to 90% seen once. Sequencing was performed on CD4+ or CD8+ T cells sorted from blood, taken in a trial of the OX40 agonist ivuxolimab. The receptors were gathered from an adult with an advanced solid tumor such as melanoma, head and neck, liver or kidney cancer.

This chain links TRBV30 with TRBJ1-1, with D unclear. Germline V CDR1 and CDR2: GTSNPN, SVGIG (reference sequence). V lost 0 bases and J 5 bases, leaving 10 bases between the germline ends. This CDR3 has 13 amino acids. CDR3 loop: CAWSVWQVTEAFF. Here the CDR3 DNA reads TGTGCCTGGAGTGTTTGGCAGGTAACTGAAGCTTTCTTT.

The genes are TRBV6-5 and TRBJ1-2; TRBD1 matches at 9 bases. Germline CDR1 MNHEY, CDR2 SVGAGI. The V segment lost 2 bases and the J segment 0 bases; nucleotides outside the gene matches: 1. The CDR3 is 15 residues long. In nucleotides, the CDR3 is TGTGCCAGCAGTTACCGGGACAGGGCTAACTATGGCTACACCTTC. Translating it yields CASSYRDRANYGYTF.

This chain connects TRBV5-5 to TRBJ1-2, with D possibly being TRBD1 (5 bases). V was cut by 4 bases and J by 6 bases, with 13 bases left in between. The CDR3 totals 13 residues. Germline CDR1 reads SGHKS; CDR2 reads YYEKEE (reference sequence). In DNA form, the CDR3 reads TGTGCCAGCAGCGTGGACACGACTCATGGCTACACCTTC. As protein: CASSVDTTHGYTF.